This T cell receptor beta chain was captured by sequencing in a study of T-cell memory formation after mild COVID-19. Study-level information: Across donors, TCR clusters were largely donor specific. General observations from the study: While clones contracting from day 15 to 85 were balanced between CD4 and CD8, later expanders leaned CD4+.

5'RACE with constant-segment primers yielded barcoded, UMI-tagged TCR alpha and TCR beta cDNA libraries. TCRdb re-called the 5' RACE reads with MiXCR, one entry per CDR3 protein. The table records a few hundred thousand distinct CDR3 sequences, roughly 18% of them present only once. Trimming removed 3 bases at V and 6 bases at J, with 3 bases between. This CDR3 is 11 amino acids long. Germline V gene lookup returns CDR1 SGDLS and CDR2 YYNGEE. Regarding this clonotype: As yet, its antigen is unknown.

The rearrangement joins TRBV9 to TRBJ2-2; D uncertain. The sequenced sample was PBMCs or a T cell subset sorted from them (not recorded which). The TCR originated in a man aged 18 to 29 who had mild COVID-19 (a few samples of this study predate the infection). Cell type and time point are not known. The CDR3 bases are TGTGCCAGCAGCGCGTCCGGGGAGCTGTTTTTT. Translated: CASSASGELFF.